This TCR beta chain stems from a study of cytomegalovirus exposure and HLA in healthy donors. Study-wide points: The study labeled 150 to 200 TCR beta chains cytomegalovirus-associated. TCR beta V- and J-gene trimming was later associated with a missense DCLRE1C variant. There were some public TCRs occurring in many donors, but most TCR sequences were rare. The authors reported that TCR beta sequences could predict HLA-A and HLA-B alleles. These predictions were accurate for most subjects in the first cohort.

This CDR3 comprises 14 residues. The V and J ends lost 3 bases and 5 bases, in that order; junction bases with no gene match: 4. CDR1 is MGHRA and CDR2 is YSYEKL in the germline V gene. Primers: 60 Vbeta forward and 13 Jbeta reverse. TCRdb's copy holds only in-frame clones and misses some; the assay was immunoSEQ multiplex PCR. This sample carries tens of thousands of clones, with 3.6% going to the ten biggest clones. Regarding this clone: Its antigen is undetermined.

The chain carries TRBV4-1 and TRBJ2-1, with 7 bases matching TRBD1. This TCR derives from a woman aged 18 to 35 in good health and CMV-seronegative. The sequenced material came from PBMCs. The CDR3 sequence: CASSQGQFNNEQFF. Here the CDR3 DNA reads TGCGCCAGCAGCCAGGGACAGTTCAACAATGAGCAGTTCTTC.